Following are 30 T cell receptor beta chains from one sample sequenced in a study of blood T cell repertoires in COVID-19. This table comes from immunoSEQ multiplex PCR, and its TCRdb copy is limited to in-frame clones, with some not included. Of tens of thousands of clones listed, under 90% are singletons. The sample consisted of peripheral blood. The receptors were gathered from a man of 80 years or more with COVID-19, enrolled during active disease.

V is TRBV30 and J is TRBJ1-4; D may be TRBD1 (6 bases). V was trimmed by 4 bases and J by 0 bases, leaving 18 bases between them. Germline CDR1 is GTSNPN and CDR2 is SVGIG (reference sequence). This CDR3 is 17 amino acids long. For the CDR3, the DNA is TGTGCCTGGACCTCCTACAGGGACCCGGCAACTAATGAAAAACTGTTTTTT. This encodes CAWTSYRDPATNEKLFF.

This clone came up a few times. The chain uses TRBV7-2 and TRBJ1-4, with D maybe TRBD1 (6 bases). CDR1 and CDR2 from the germline V gene are SGHTA and FQGNSA. V lost 5 bases to trimming and J lost 6 bases, with 16 bases between them. This CDR3 is built from 15 residues. As DNA, the CDR3 is TGTGCCAGCAGCCCCAACAGGGTGGGGTATGAAAAACTGTTTTTT. Its protein is CASSPNRVGYEKLFF.

The J gene is TRBJ1-1, the V gene TRBV5-1; D is perhaps TRBD1 (6 bases). CDR3 length: 15 residues. Trimming stripped 4 bases from V and 1 base from J, with 14 bases between. Germline-derived CDR1 and CDR2 are SGHRS and YFSETQ. CDR3 in DNA: TGCGCCAGCAGCCCCCAGGGGTTCTGGAACACTGAAGCTTTCTTT. Its translation: CASSPQGFWNTEAFF.

The chain carries TRBV7-2 and TRBJ2-3, with a weak D call TRBD1 (6 bases). The CDR3 has 15 amino acids. Deletions cut 1 base from V and 5 bases from J, with 13 bases between. Germline V gives CDR1 SGHTA, CDR2 FQGNSA. CDR3: CASSLGGGQGDTQYF. As DNA, the CDR3 is TGTGCCAGCAGCTTAGGTGGGGGCCAGGGAGATACGCAGTATTTT. Complete variable domain (other parts from reference TRBV7-2 and TRBJ2-3): GAGVSQSPSNKVTEKGKDVELRCDPISGHTALYWYRQSLGQGLEFLIYFQGNSAPDKSGLPSDRFSAERTGGSVSTLTIQRTQQEDSAVYLCASSLGGGQGDTQYFGPGTRLTVL.

The count of this clone is one. The chain links TRBV4-3 to TRBJ2-2, with 8 bases lining up with TRBD1. Germline V gene lookup returns CDR1 LGHNA and CDR2 YSLEER. J lost 6 bases, V lost 4 bases, and 10 bases had no gene match. The CDR3 covers 16 residues. This CDR3 reads CASSRRGTGVSGELFF. CDR3 in DNA: TGCGCCAGCAGCCGCCGTGGGACAGGAGTCTCCGGGGAGCTGTTTTTT.

This clone has only a few counts. Other nucleotide sequences from this sample produce the same CDR3. The J gene is TRBJ2-2, the V gene TRBV3-1 (or the pseudogene TRBV3-2); D gene uncertain. The germline gives CDR1 LGHDT, CDR2 YNNKEL (reference sequence). The CDR3 runs to 13 residues. The germline V and J ends were trimmed by 0 bases and 7 bases, with 6 bases remaining between them. Here the CDR3 reads CASSQDRVGELFF. The CDR3 DNA reads as TGTGCCAGCAGCCAAGATCGGGTCGGGGAGCTGTTTTTT.

The rearrangement links TRBV9 to TRBJ1-6, with D hard to call. Trimming left V 1 base short and J 0 bases short, with 8 bases between. Germline V CDR1 and CDR2: SGDLS, YYNGEE. CDR3 length equals 16 residues. The CDR3 here is CASSVSGVSYNSPLHF. The CDR3 DNA is TGTGCCAGCAGCGTATCAGGTGTCTCCTATAATTCACCCCTCCACTTT. The whole variable domain, remainder taken from reference TRBV9 and TRBJ1-6, is DSGVTQTPKHLITATGQRVTLRCSPRSGDLSVYWYQQSLDQGLQFLIQYYNGEERAKGNILERFSAQQFPDLHSELNLSSLELGDSALYFCASSVSGVSYNSPLHFGNGTRLTVT.

The J gene is TRBJ2-3, the V gene TRBV4-1; 8 bases are a match to TRBD2. The germline CDR1 and CDR2 sequences are MGHRA and YSYEKL. J lost 0 bases, V lost 0 bases, and 17 bases had no gene match. The CDR3 sequence is 21 residues long. The CDR3 DNA reads TGCGCCAGCAGCCAAGATCCCCCGGGTAGCGGGGTATCCCGGAGCACAGATACGCAGTATTTT. As protein: CASSQDPPGSGVSRSTDTQYF.

There are a few counts of this clone. J is TRBJ1-5 and V is TRBV24-1; 7 bases line up with TRBD1. The CDR3 contains 14 residues. Germline CDR1 and CDR2: KGHDR and SFDVKD. V was pared by 2 bases and J by 5 bases, with 2 bases of the junction left unmatched. CDR3 bases: TGTGCCACCAGTGATTGGCAGGGGGATCAGCCCCAGCATTTT. Translated, it gives CATSDWQGDQPQHF.

The rearrangement uses TRBV27 and TRBJ2-1; 9 bases agree with TRBD2. The V gene's germline CDR1 is MNHEY and CDR2 SMNVEV (reference sequence). Trimming took 0 bases from V and 7 from J; bases not matched to a gene: 4. The CDR3 is 15 residues long. CDR3: CASSLSVAGVNEQFF. The CDR3 DNA follows: TGTGCCAGCAGTTTATCGGTAGCGGGGGTGAATGAGCAGTTCTTC.

The chain joins TRBV7-9 to TRBJ1-6; 7 nucleotides line up with TRBD1. Germline values: CDR1 SEHNR, CDR2 FQNEAQ (reference sequence). V trimming: 5 bases; J trimming: 5 bases; junction bases outside the gene matches: 9. There are 16 residues in the CDR3. CDR3 residues: CASSPPGQRNNSPLHF. For the CDR3, the DNA is TGTGCCAGCAGCCCCCCGGGACAGAGAAATAATTCACCCCTCCACTTT.

CDR3 nucleotides: TGTGCCAGTAGTACCCTGGGACAGAACACCGGGGAGCTGTTTTTT. Its protein product is CASSTLGQNTGELFF. The chain has TRBV19 and TRBJ2-2; weak D call: TRBD1 (6 bases). This CDR3 is 15 amino acids long. Germline CDR1 is LNHDA and CDR2 is SQIVND (reference sequence). Trimming pared 4 bases from V and 1 base from J, leaving 10 bases between.

The rearrangement uses TRBV18 and TRBJ2-5; D unresolved. The CDR3 has 10 amino acids. Germline CDR1 reads KGHSH; CDR2 reads LQKENI. Trimming shortened V by 8 bases and J by 3 bases, and 4 bases separated the two germline ends. The CDR3 bases are TGTGCCAGCCGCGAAGAGACCCAGTACTTC. Protein product: CASREETQYF.

The rearrangement links TRBV18 to TRBJ2-5; 8 bases map to TRBD2. This CDR3 has 18 residues. Germline trimming cut 3 bases from V and 2 bases from J; bases unmatched to any gene: 14. The germline gives CDR1 KGHSH, CDR2 LQKENI. CDR3 coding DNA: TGTGCCAGCTCACCGGTTAGGGCGCCGGGGGGGCTACAAGAGACCCAGTACTTC. It codes for CASSPVRAPGGLQETQYF.

V gene TRBV9 combines with J gene TRBJ2-5; 9 bases fit TRBD2. The CDR3 runs 13 residues. Germline V gene sequence: CDR1 SGDLS, CDR2 YYNGEE. The J segment lost 4 bases and the V segment lost 3 bases, leaving 1 base of the junction unmatched. As DNA, the CDR3 is TGTGCCAGCAGCGGGACTAGCGCAGAGACCCAGTACTTC. This gives the protein CASSGTSAETQYF.

The gene calls are TRBV24-1 and TRBJ2-3; D call uncertain. The CDR3 loop spans 11 amino acids. V was trimmed by 8 bases and J by 8 bases, leaving 10 bases between them. Germline V lookup: CDR1 KGHDR, CDR2 SFDVKD. The DNA for the CDR3 is TGTGCCACCAAAGCCCTAGGTACGCAGTATTTT. Protein product: CATKALGTQYF.

The chain couples TRBV19 to TRBJ1-1, with D perhaps TRBD1 (6 bases). V lost 1 base and J lost 0, with 12 bases in between. The CDR3 spans 16 residues. The germline V gene has CDR1 LNHDA and CDR2 SQIVND (reference sequence). CDR3 region: CASSIAAGGVNTEAFF. The CDR3 DNA reads as TGTGCCAGTAGTATAGCGGCGGGGGGCGTGAACACTGAAGCTTTCTTT. Variable domain in full (rest from reference TRBV19 and TRBJ1-1): DGGITQSPKYLFRKEGQNVTLSCEQNLNHDAMYWYRQDPGQGLRLIYYSQIVNDFQKGDIAEGYSVSREKKESFPLTVTSAQKNPTAFYLCASSIAAGGVNTEAFFGQGTRLTVV.

The CDR3 DNA sequence: TGTGCCAGCAGCTTAGTACTAGCCGAGCAGTTCTTC. Translating gives CASSLVLAEQFF. V usage is TRBV7-9 and J usage is TRBJ2-1; tentative D call: TRBD2 (6 bases). From germline, CDR1 is SEHNR and CDR2 FQNEAQ (reference sequence). Trimming left V 1 base short and J 10 bases short, with 8 bases between. The CDR3 covers 12 residues. Full variable domain (remainder filled in from reference TRBV7-9 and TRBJ2-1): DTGVSQNPRHKITKRGQNVTFRCDPISEHNRLYWYRQTLGQGPEFLTYFQNEAQLEKSRLLSDRFSAERPKGSFSTLEIQRTEQGDSAMYLCASSLVLAEQFFGPGTRLTVL.

The rearrangement joins TRBV5-4 to TRBJ2-1; TRBD2 aligns across 10 bases. J lost 0 bases, V lost 0 bases, and 6 bases had no gene match. The length of the CDR3 is 18 residues. Germline values: CDR1 SGHNT, CDR2 YYREEE (reference sequence). As DNA, the CDR3 is TGTGCCAGCAGCTTGGGCCTAGCGGGGGCCTCCTCCTACAATGAGCAGTTCTTC. It is translated as CASSLGLAGASSYNEQFF.

This chain connects TRBV29-1 to TRBJ2-4, with 9 nucleotides matching TRBD1. Germline-derived CDR1 and CDR2 are SQVTM and ANQGSEA. This CDR3 is 13 amino acids long. The J segment lost 7 bases and the V segment lost 6 bases, leaving 7 bases of the junction unmatched. CDR3 DNA sequence: TGCAGCGTGGACCCGGGACAGGGCAACATTCAGTACTTC. Translated, it gives CSVDPGQGNIQYF. Full variable domain (outside the CDR3, taken from reference TRBV29-1 and TRBJ2-4): SAVISQKPSRDICQRGTSLTIQCQVDSQVTMMFWYRQQPGQSLTLIATANQGSEATYESGFVIDKFPISRPNLTFSTLTVSNMSPEDSSIYLCSVDPGQGNIQYFGAGTRLSVL.

The genes are TRBV7-9 and TRBJ1-2, with 11 bases matching TRBD1. This CDR3 is 15 amino acids long. The germline V gene encodes CDR1 SEHNR and CDR2 FQNEAQ (reference sequence). V dropped 3 bases and J dropped 6; count of bases not matched to a gene: 6. The CDR3 coding sequence is TGTGCCAGCAGCTTCCCGGGACAGGGGGTAGATGGCTACACCTTC. Its translation is CASSFPGQGVDGYTF.

The chain links TRBV25-1 to TRBJ2-1; 9 nucleotides match TRBD2. The germline gives CDR1 MGHDK, CDR2 SYGVNS. Losses at the gene ends were 7 bases for V and 0 bases for J; bases not matched to a gene: 4. The CDR3 runs 15 residues. CDR3 sequence (DNA): TGTGCCAGCAAGGGTAGCGGGGGCTCCTACAATGAGCAGTTCTTC. Translated: CASKGSGGSYNEQFF. Combining the CDR3 with reference TRBV25-1 and TRBJ2-1 gives the whole variable domain EADIYQTPRYLVIGTGKKITLECSQTMGHDKMYWYQQDPGMELHLIHYSYGVNSTEKGDLSSESTVSRIRTEHFPLTLESARPSHTSQYLCASKGSGGSYNEQFFGPGTRLTVL.

The chain joins TRBV7-2 to TRBJ2-3; TRBD1 might be the D (5 bases). V dropped 0 bases and J dropped 1 base, with 5 bases sitting between them. Germline assignment: CDR1 SGHTA and CDR2 FQGNSA. The CDR3 loop spans 14 amino acids. The CDR3 loop reads CASSLAGRTDTQYF. Written as DNA, the CDR3 is TGTGCCAGCAGCTTAGCGGGGCGCACAGATACGCAGTATTTT.

The chain recombines TRBV5-4 with TRBJ1-1; D uncertain. Germline CDR1 reads SGHNT; CDR2 reads YYREEE (reference sequence). With 4 bases removed from V and 2 bases from J, the gap between germline ends came to 15 bases. The CDR3 runs to 15 residues. The CDR3 nucleotides are TGTGCCAGCAGCAAAGCGAGGTCGGGAAACACTGAAGCTTTCTTT. This codes for CASSKARSGNTEAFF.

V and J are TRBV24-1 and TRBJ2-7; 7 bases fit TRBD1. There are 13 residues in the CDR3. Germline CDR1 reads KGHDR; CDR2 reads SFDVKD. V shed 5 bases and J 3 bases; nucleotides not matched to a gene: 3. CDR3 coding DNA: TGTGCCACCAGTGGGAGACAGGGCTACGAGCAGTACGTC. It codes for CATSGRQGYEQYV.

This rearrangement joins TRBV7-2 to TRBJ2-7; 13 nucleotides align to TRBD2. The germline CDR1 and CDR2 sequences are SGHTA and FQGNSA. This CDR3 has 15 amino acids. V was pared by 1 base and J by 3 bases, with 0 bases of the junction left unmatched. CDR3 sequence: CASSLGTSGSYEQYV. In DNA form, the CDR3 reads TGTGCCAGCAGCTTAGGGACTAGCGGGAGCTACGAGCAGTACGTC.

The gene calls are TRBV7-3 and TRBJ2-2; TRBD1 agrees at 10 bases. V dropped 5 bases and J dropped 4; count of bases not matched to a gene: 7. In germline, CDR1 is SGHTA, CDR2 FQGTGA. This CDR3 comprises 16 residues. In nucleotides, the CDR3 is TGTGCCAGCAGCGCCCGGACAGGGGGTTCCACCGGGGAGCTGTTTTTT. This encodes CASSARTGGSTGELFF.

The chain joins TRBV9 to TRBJ1-4; 8 nucleotides match TRBD1. The germline CDR1 and CDR2 sequences are SGDLS and YYNGEE. CDR3 size: 16 residues. With 2 bases clipped from V and 8 bases from J, the junction kept 11 bases outside the gene matches. The CDR3 bases are TGTGCCAGCAGCGTCGGATCCTGGACAGGGAGGGAAAAACTGTTTTTT. This translates into CASSVGSWTGREKLFF.

V and J are TRBV24-1 and TRBJ2-5; D perhaps matches TRBD1 (5 bases). This CDR3 has 16 amino acids. V dropped 3 bases and J dropped 1 base, with 14 bases sitting between them. Germline V gives CDR1 KGHDR, CDR2 SFDVKD. The CDR3 sequence is CATSDQRLQGQETQYF. The CDR3 nucleotides are TGTGCCACCAGTGATCAAAGGCTGCAGGGCCAAGAGACCCAGTACTTC.

The V call is TRBV28, the J call TRBJ1-5; 9 positions match TRBD1. Germline V gene lookup returns CDR1 MDHEN and CDR2 SYDVKM. V gave up 7 bases and J gave up 6 bases; unmatched junction bases: 13. This CDR3 comprises 16 residues. The CDR3 coding sequence is TGTGCCAGCAATGAAATGACAGGGGGAAGGGGTCAGCCCCAGCATTTT. Its protein is CASNEMTGGRGQPQHF.